Detailed here is one T cell receptor (beta chain). The ends were cut back, 5 bases at V and 5 bases at J, with 25 bases in the middle. The CDR3 sequence is 17 residues long. Germline CDR1 is SGDLS and CDR2 is YYNGEE. This record comes from a study of T cell responses to AZD1222 COVID-19 vaccine. The assay was immunoSEQ multiplex PCR, and TCRdb's table has in-frame clones only and misses some. The data show 150,000 to 200,000 clones, about 91% seen once. The starting material was peripheral blood, obtained 28 days after the second AZD1222 dose. The genes are TRBV9 and TRBJ2-5; D gene ambiguous. The clonotype was recovered from an adult who received the AZD1222 COVID-19 vaccine. The CDR3 sequence: CASSPRPDLANGETQYF. The CDR3 DNA reads TGTGCCAGCAGTCCCAGACCCGATCTGGCGAACGGGGAGACCCAGTACTTC.